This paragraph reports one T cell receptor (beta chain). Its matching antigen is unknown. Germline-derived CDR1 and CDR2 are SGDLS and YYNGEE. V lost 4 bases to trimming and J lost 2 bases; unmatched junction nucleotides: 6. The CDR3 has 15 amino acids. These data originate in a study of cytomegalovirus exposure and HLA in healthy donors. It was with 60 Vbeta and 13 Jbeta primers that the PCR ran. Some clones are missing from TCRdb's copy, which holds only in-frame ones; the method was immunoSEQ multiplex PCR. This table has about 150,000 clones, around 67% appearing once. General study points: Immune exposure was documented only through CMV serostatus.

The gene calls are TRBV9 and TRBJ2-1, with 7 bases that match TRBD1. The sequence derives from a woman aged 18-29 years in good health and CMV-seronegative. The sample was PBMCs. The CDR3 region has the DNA TGTGCCAGCAGCACCCGGCAGGGGGCCTACAATGAGCAGTTCTTC. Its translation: CASSTRQGAYNEQFF. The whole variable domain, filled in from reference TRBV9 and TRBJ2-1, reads DSGVTQTPKHLITATGQRVTLRCSPRSGDLSVYWYQQSLDQGLQFLIQYYNGEERAKGNILERFSAQQFPDLHSELNLSSLELGDSALYFCASSTRQGAYNEQFFGPGTRLTVL.